This T cell receptor (beta chain) was sequenced for a study of shared clonotypes between healthy human individuals. Study-wide results and caveats: Memory subsets had estimated richness that was generally smaller than that of naive subsets. Donor scarcity curtailed the genetic and exposure-history diversity represented herein. Clonotypes that were shared across a handful of donors made up around 5% of naive CD4 clonotypes.

The CDR3 sequence is 15 residues long. Germline V CDR1 and CDR2: SGHTA, FQGTGA. The V gene lost 5 bases and the J gene lost 4 bases, with 18 bases spanning the gap. Method: immunoSEQ multiplex PCR; TCRdb's copy keeps in-frame clones and lacks some. The sample includes about 2.4 million clones, 93% of them seen just once. To note about this clone: Its antigen is undetermined.

The chain uses TRBV7-3 and TRBJ2-7; D is perhaps TRBD1 (7 bases). The receptor was isolated from a man younger than 35 in good health. Some clones in this sample may be carry-over from other donors' samples. The specimen sequenced was naive CD4+ T cells from PBMCs. The sample's subset: CD45RA+ positively selected. The CDR3 sequence is CASSPEGGQPYEQYF. The CDR3 bases are TGTGCCAGCAGCCCGGAGGGGGGACAGCCGTACGAGCAGTACTTC.